A selection of T cell receptor beta chains follows, all from one sample in a study of blood T cells in healthy people across ages. TCRdb reanalysed the 5' RACE reads using MiXCR and keeps one entry per CDR3 protein. The data contain 700,000 or so distinct CDR3 sequences, less than 45% of them singletons. The sequencing sample was made of blood. The receptor set was obtained from a man older than 75 in good health. Each CDR3 is given with its conserved first and last residue. A D gene is named only where the DNA matches it firmly. Not all rows give a size; the values are once, few, many and, for expanded clones, a class.

>TRBV14|TRBJ2-1|-|-
CASSQFVAYNEQFF
TGTGCCAGCAGCCAATTCGTTGCCTACAATGAGCAGTTCTTC
>TRBV3-1|TRBJ1-4|-|-
CASSQDSAAPNEKLFF
TGTGCCAGCAGCCAAGATTCTGCGGCTCCTAATGAAAAACTGTTTTTT
>TRBV27|TRBJ2-7|-|-
CASSLKGQLYYEQYF
TGTGCCAGCAGTTTAAAAGGACAGCTATACTACGAGCAGTACTTC
>TRBV18|TRBJ2-3|TRBD2|few
CASSGLAGDTDTQYF
TGTGCCAGCTCCGGACTAGCGGGAGACACAGATACGCAGTATTTT
>TRBV30|TRBJ1-2|-|few
CAWTGAGGYTF
TGTGCCTGGACAGGGGCTGGCGGCTACACCTTC
>TRBV10-3|TRBJ2-3|-|-
CAIMIPSTDTQYF
TGTGCCATCATGATACCGAGCACAGATACGCAGTATTTT
>TRBV7-8|TRBJ2-1|TRBD1|few
CASSLRDRGINEQFF
TGTGCCAGCAGCTTAAGGGACAGGGGCATCAATGAGCAGTTCTTC
>TRBV20-1|TRBJ2-7|TRBD1|few
CSARPETGTAYEQYF
TGCAGTGCTAGACCCGAAACCGGGACAGCCTACGAGCAGTACTTC
>TRBV3-1|TRBJ1-1|-|-
CASSPRGTRNTEAFF
TGTGCCAGCAGCCCCCGGGGGACAAGGAACACTGAAGCTTTCTTT
>TRBV12-3/TRBV12-4|TRBJ2-3|-|-
CASRFSGDTQYF
TGTGCCAGCAGGTTTTCTGGGGATACGCAGTATTTT
>TRBV29-1|TRBJ2-3|-|-
CSVGGRGPDTQYF
TGCAGCGTTGGGGGGCGGGGGCCAGATACGCAGTATTTT